This is a list of T cell receptor beta chains from one sample in a study of human T cells and chemical hapten exposure. Each CDR3 protein is one row after TCRdb ran MiXCR on the RACE reads. The sample has hundreds of thousands of distinct CDR3 sequences, nearly 6.5% seen once; the top ten hold around 5.6%. The sequences come from whole blood, collected in connection with sensitization to the hapten diphenylcyclopropenone (DPC). These receptors all come from a woman aged 18-30 years with alopecia areata. Some clones in this sample may be carry-over from other donors' samples. CDR3s include the opening cysteine and the closing phenylalanine or tryptophan. D genes are given only for firm matches. Clone size is given for some rows only: seen once, a few or many times, or a class if the clone is expanded.

DNA: TGTGCCAGCAGCGCCGGGACTAGCGGACCTACCTACGAGCAGTACTTC
CDR3: CASSAGTSGPTYEQYF
length: 16
D: TRBD2
V: TRBV7-2
J: TRBJ2-7
size: NA

DNA: TGTGCCAGCAGTTACTCCCGGACAGGGTGGAACACTGAAGCTTTCTTT
CDR3: CASSYSRTGWNTEAFF
length: 16
D: TRBD1
V: TRBV6-2/TRBV6-3
J: TRBJ1-1
size: NA

DNA: TGTGCCAGCAGCCCCGGTGGAACACAGGGGGCGGGTGAGCAGTACTTC
CDR3: CASSPGGTQGAGEQYF
length: 16
D: TRBD1
V: TRBV7-3
J: TRBJ2-7
size: many

DNA: TGTGCCAGCAGCTTAGTTTGGGGGGCCACCTCTGGAAACACCATATATTTT
CDR3: CASSLVWGATSGNTIYF
length: 17
D: NA
V: TRBV7-2
J: TRBJ1-3
size: many

DNA: TGCAGTGCTACGAGGGAACTGGGTACTGAAGCTTTCTTT
CDR3: CSATRELGTEAFF
length: 13
D: NA
V: TRBV20-1
J: TRBJ1-1
size: NA

DNA: TGTGCCAGCCGACTACTCAGGAGACAGGCGAAGATGAGCAATCAGCCCCAGCATTTT
CDR3: CASRLLRRQAKMSNQPQHF
length: 19
D: NA
V: TRBV7-9
J: TRBJ1-5
size: NA

DNA: TGTGCCAGCAGACCACCCGTCTCTGGGGCCAACGTCCTGACTTTC
CDR3: CASRPPVSGANVLTF
length: 15
D: NA
V: TRBV12-3/TRBV12-4
J: TRBJ2-6
size: many

DNA: TGTGCCAGCAGCTTAGGGCTCGCCCCCACAGATACGCAGTATTTT
CDR3: CASSLGLAPTDTQYF
length: 15
D: NA
V: TRBV7-9
J: TRBJ2-3
size: many

DNA: TGTGCCAGCAGTTACGGAGGGACAAACAAACCAACTAATGAAAAACTGTTTTTT
CDR3: CASSYGGTNKPTNEKLFF
length: 18
D: NA
V: TRBV6-5
J: TRBJ1-4
size: many

DNA: TGTGCCAGCAGCTTCTTTAGGGGGGGCGGTGAGCAGTTCTTC
CDR3: CASSFFRGGGEQFF
length: 14
D: NA
V: TRBV7-6
J: TRBJ2-1
size: many

DNA: TGTGCCAGCAGTTTCCACACGGGGGCAGATACGCAGTATTTT
CDR3: CASSFHTGADTQYF
length: 14
D: NA
V: TRBV12-3/TRBV12-4
J: TRBJ2-3
size: many

DNA: TGTGCCAGCAGTGAACTGGGGACAGGGAGAGGAAATTTATCACCCCTCCACTTT
CDR3: CASSELGTGRGNLSPLHF
length: 18
D: TRBD1
V: TRBV25-1
J: TRBJ1-6
size: many

DNA: TGTGCCAGCAGCTCTCGACAGACCACAGATACGCAGTATTTT
CDR3: CASSSRQTTDTQYF
length: 14
D: NA
V: TRBV13
J: TRBJ2-3
size: NA

DNA: TGTGCCAGCAGCAAGACTAAGGGGCCATGGCTAGCCGGGGAGCTGTTTTTT
CDR3: CASSKTKGPWLAGELFF
length: 17
D: NA
V: TRBV21-1
J: TRBJ2-2
size: few

DNA: TGTGCCAGCAGCTGGGCGACTAGAGGGGGAAGTGCAGATACGCAGTATTTT
CDR3: CASSWATRGGSADTQYF
length: 17
D: NA
V: TRBV5-6
J: TRBJ2-3
size: few

DNA: TGCAGTGCGGACTCCATCAACATTTACAATGAGCAGTTCTTC
CDR3: CSADSINIYNEQFF
length: 14
D: NA
V: TRBV20-1
J: TRBJ2-1
size: few

DNA: TGTGCCAGCAGCGTAGAACTAGCAGATACGCAGTATTTT
CDR3: CASSVELADTQYF
length: 13
D: NA
V: TRBV9
J: TRBJ2-3
size: NA

DNA: TGTGCCACATCGGGAGTAGACACAGATACGCAGTATTTT
CDR3: CATSGVDTDTQYF
length: 13
D: NA
V: TRBV10-3
J: TRBJ2-3
size: NA

DNA: TGCAGCGTTGTTCTGCAGGGTGGCACTGAAGCTTTCTTT
CDR3: CSVVLQGGTEAFF
length: 13
D: NA
V: TRBV29-1
J: TRBJ1-1
size: many

DNA: TGTGCCAGCAGCCAAGACGACAGCGGAAACACCATATATTTT
CDR3: CASSQDDSGNTIYF
length: 14
D: NA
V: TRBV3-1
J: TRBJ1-3
size: many

DNA: TGCAGCGTTGTAGCCCCCCTCAGCTTCGGAGCTTTCTTT
CDR3: CSVVAPLSFGAFF
length: 13
D: NA
V: TRBV29-1
J: TRBJ1-1
size: NA

DNA: TGCAGTGCTAGAGTGACGAAAGCCACAGATACGCAGTATTTT
CDR3: CSARVTKATDTQYF
length: 14
D: NA
V: TRBV20-1
J: TRBJ2-3
size: NA

DNA: TGTGCCAGCAGCCAGAAACTAAGCGGGGGGGCTTACAATGAGCAGTTCTTC
CDR3: CASSQKLSGGAYNEQFF
length: 17
D: TRBD2
V: TRBV3-1
J: TRBJ2-1
size: NA

DNA: TGTGCCATCAAGCAGGGGTCGTACGAGCAGTACTTC
CDR3: CAIKQGSYEQYF
length: 12
D: NA
V: TRBV10-3
J: TRBJ2-7
size: NA

DNA: TGTGCCAGCAGTATGGACAGGGGATTCTACAATGAGCAGTTCTTC
CDR3: CASSMDRGFYNEQFF
length: 15
D: TRBD1
V: TRBV12-3/TRBV12-4
J: TRBJ2-1
size: NA

DNA: TGTGCCAGCAGCTCCAACAGGGGTCTTAATGAAAAACTGTTTTTT
CDR3: CASSSNRGLNEKLFF
length: 15
D: TRBD1
V: TRBV5-4
J: TRBJ1-4
size: many

DNA: TGTGCCAGCAGCTTAGGGCCCAACATAGCCCAGGGCTTTGGAAACACCATATATTTT
CDR3: CASSLGPNIAQGFGNTIYF
length: 19
D: NA
V: TRBV7-9
J: TRBJ1-3
size: NA

DNA: TGTGCCAGCAGTTTCCAGGGGGCGGATGAAAAACTGTTTTTT
CDR3: CASSFQGADEKLFF
length: 14
D: TRBD1
V: TRBV28
J: TRBJ1-4
size: many

DNA: TGTGCCAGCAGTTACTTCGGGTTTTCGGGACCAGCTGAAAAACTGTTTTTT
CDR3: CASSYFGFSGPAEKLFF
length: 17
D: NA
V: TRBV6-5
J: TRBJ1-4
size: NA

DNA: TGTGCCAGCAGCTCCTTAATTAGCGGGGGGGCCTCAGATACGCAGTATTTT
CDR3: CASSSLISGGASDTQYF
length: 17
D: TRBD2
V: TRBV7-2
J: TRBJ2-3
size: few

DNA: TGTGCCAGCAGTGAACGCGACAGGGGGCGAGAGGAGCTGTTTTTT
CDR3: CASSERDRGREELFF
length: 15
D: TRBD1
V: TRBV2
J: TRBJ2-2
size: NA

DNA: TGTGCCAGCAGGCGGACCCCTAGCACAGATACGCAGTATTTT
CDR3: CASRRTPSTDTQYF
length: 14
D: NA
V: TRBV3-1
J: TRBJ2-3
size: many

DNA: TGCGCCAGCAGCCAAGATAATTCGGGGGCGGACGAGCAGTACTTC
CDR3: CASSQDNSGADEQYF
length: 15
D: NA
V: TRBV4-3
J: TRBJ2-7
size: NA

DNA: TGTGCCAGCAGCCATCCCCCGTATACATCTAGCGGGGGCAGCACAGATACGCAGTATTTT
CDR3: CASSHPPYTSSGGSTDTQYF
length: 20
D: TRBD2
V: TRBV7-2
J: TRBJ2-3
size: few

DNA: TGTGCCAGCAGTTACGTAATAGGACAACTTTTCGAGCAGTACTTC
CDR3: CASSYVIGQLFEQYF
length: 15
D: NA
V: TRBV6-2/TRBV6-3
J: TRBJ2-7
size: NA

DNA: TGTGCCAGCAGACTCGACAGGACCGGGGAGCTGTTTTTT
CDR3: CASRLDRTGELFF
length: 13
D: NA
V: TRBV12-3/TRBV12-4
J: TRBJ2-2
size: few

DNA: TGCGCCAGCAGCCGGACGGTCGTTAATGGCTACACCTTC
CDR3: CASSRTVVNGYTF
length: 13
D: NA
V: TRBV4-1
J: TRBJ1-2
size: many

DNA: TGCAGTGCTAGTATATATGGGACCGCGGAAGCTTTCTTT
CDR3: CSASIYGTAEAFF
length: 13
D: NA
V: TRBV20-1
J: TRBJ1-1
size: few

DNA: TGTGCCAGCAGTACCACAGGGGAAGTTGCCGGGGAGCTGTTTTTT
CDR3: CASSTTGEVAGELFF
length: 15
D: TRBD1
V: TRBV12-3/TRBV12-4
J: TRBJ2-2
size: NA

DNA: TGTGCCAGCAGCCCTACGGGTATCGGGGCCACCTACGAGCAGTACTTC
CDR3: CASSPTGIGATYEQYF
length: 16
D: NA
V: TRBV5-5
J: TRBJ2-7
size: few

DNA: TGTGCCAGCAGCCAAGGTAGACTAGCGGGGGGCCGCACAGATACGCAGTATTTT
CDR3: CASSQGRLAGGRTDTQYF
length: 18
D: TRBD2
V: TRBV3-1
J: TRBJ2-3
size: NA

DNA: TGTGCCAGCGGCGCACAGGGGGCTAACACTGAAGCTTTCTTT
CDR3: CASGAQGANTEAFF
length: 14
D: TRBD1
V: TRBV7-9
J: TRBJ1-1
size: many

DNA: TGTGCCAGCAGCCAAGAATACGACGGCCCAGCGCAGTATTTT
CDR3: CASSQEYDGPAQYF
length: 14
D: NA
V: TRBV4-2
J: TRBJ2-3
size: many

DNA: TGTGCCAGTTCAAATTCGGGCTCTGGAAACACCATATATTTT
CDR3: CASSNSGSGNTIYF
length: 14
D: NA
V: TRBV27
J: TRBJ1-3
size: many

DNA: TGTGCCAGCAGGATGGGCATGTCCTACGAGCAGTACTTC
CDR3: CASRMGMSYEQYF
length: 13
D: NA
V: TRBV12-3/TRBV12-4
J: TRBJ2-7
size: NA

DNA: TGTGCCAGCAGCTCGACAGGGGAGGATCAGCCCCAGCATTTT
CDR3: CASSSTGEDQPQHF
length: 14
D: TRBD1
V: TRBV7-9
J: TRBJ1-5
size: NA

DNA: TGCAGTGCTCCACTGACGGGGGGACCGGATACGCAGTATTTT
CDR3: CSAPLTGGPDTQYF
length: 14
D: TRBD2
V: TRBV20-1
J: TRBJ2-3
size: NA

DNA: TGTGCCAGCAGCCCCAGGGGGGCCAGATACAATGAGCAGTTCTTC
CDR3: CASSPRGARYNEQFF
length: 15
D: NA
V: TRBV7-2
J: TRBJ2-1
size: many